Following are 19 T cell receptor beta chains from one sample sequenced in a study of shared clonotypes between healthy human individuals. Cells designated naive CD8 were CD45RO-negative and were positively selected for CCR7, with terminally differentiated effector memory CD45RA+ cells excluded. Measured with immunoSEQ multiplex PCR; TCRdb has only the in-frame clones, and not every one. The data hold millions of clones, with about 92% observed a single time. The sample consisted of naive CD8+ T cells from PBMCs. These receptors originate from a young man in good health. Some clones in this sample may be carry-over from other donors' samples.

Only one count was recorded for this clone. CDR3 in amino acids: CASSARDSYNEQFF. The CDR3 region has the DNA TGTGCCAGCAGCGCCCGGGACAGCTACAATGAGCAGTTCTTC. This chain links TRBV7-9 with TRBJ2-1; 7 bases line up with TRBD1. The CDR3 sequence is 14 residues long. Trimming at V came to 5 bases and at J to 3 bases, leaving 4 bases not matched to a gene. In germline, CDR1 is SEHNR, CDR2 FQNEAQ (reference sequence).

The V and J genes are TRBV5-5 and TRBJ2-7; 7 nucleotides line up with TRBD1. CDR1 is SGHKS and CDR2 is YYEKEE in the germline V gene (reference sequence). V lost 4 bases to trimming and J lost 4 bases; unmatched junction nucleotides: 11. CDR3 size: 15 residues. Here the CDR3 DNA reads TGTGCCAGCAGCACCCCGGGACAGCCCTTTTACGAGCAGTACTTC. Its protein product is CASSTPGQPFYEQYF. Full variable domain (remainder filled in from reference TRBV5-5 and TRBJ2-7): DAGVTQSPTHLIKTRGQQVTLRCSPISGHKSVSWYQQVLGQGPQFIFQYYEKEERGRGNFPDRFSARQFPNYSSELNVNALLLGDSALYLCASSTPGQPFYEQYFGPGTRLTVT.

The chain joins TRBV25-1 to TRBJ2-1, with no clear D. The CDR3 length is 15 residues. Germline CDR1 reads MGHDK; CDR2 reads SYGVNS. The V end was cut by 2 bases, the J end by 3 bases, with 11 bases between. This CDR3 is CASSEKVFYYNEQFF. The CDR3, as DNA: TGTGCCAGCAGTGAAAAGGTCTTCTACTACAATGAGCAGTTCTTC.

V usage is TRBV27 and J usage is TRBJ2-1; no reliable D call. Germline lookup yields CDR1 MNHEY and CDR2 SMNVEV (reference sequence). V was trimmed by 2 bases and J by 5 bases, leaving 13 bases between them. This CDR3 has 15 residues. CDR3 sequence reads: CASSLQPPVDNEQFF. The CDR3 nucleotides read TGTGCCAGCAGTTTACAGCCCCCAGTGGACAATGAGCAGTTCTTC.

J is TRBJ2-1 and V is TRBV5-1; 10 bases align to TRBD2. This CDR3 region has 15 residues. The V segment lost 2 bases and the J segment 9 bases; nucleotides outside the gene matches: 8. The germline gives CDR1 SGHRS, CDR2 YFSETQ. CDR3 sequence reads: CASSFSSGRAVEQFF. The CDR3 coding sequence is TGCGCCAGCAGCTTTTCCAGCGGGAGGGCCGTTGAGCAGTTCTTC.

V gene TRBV4-1 combines with J gene TRBJ1-6, with D tentatively TRBD1 (5 bases). CDR3 size: 15 residues. The germline V and J ends were trimmed by 1 base and 8 bases, with 12 bases remaining between them. CDR1 is MGHRA, CDR2 YSYEKL, per germline. The CDR3 here is CASSQVWGLYSPLHF. The CDR3 coding sequence is TGCGCCAGCAGCCAAGTCTGGGGGTTGTATTCACCCCTCCACTTT.

V is TRBV28 and J is TRBJ1-6; 7 positions match TRBD1. The germline gives CDR1 MDHEN, CDR2 SYDVKM. Trimming at V came to 6 bases and at J to 10 bases, leaving 6 bases not matched to a gene. The CDR3 extends over 13 amino acids. CDR3 DNA: TGTGCCAGCAGCCCTGAACAGGGGTCACCCCTCCACTTT. Translating it yields CASSPEQGSPLHF.

The chain carries TRBV7-9 and TRBJ2-5; D is possibly TRBD2 (6 bases). Germline V CDR1 and CDR2: SEHNR, FQNEAQ (reference sequence). CDR3 length equals 17 residues. Trimming shortened V by 3 bases and J by 0 bases, and 17 bases separated the two germline ends. The CDR3 protein is CASSLLPPSAHQETQYF. The CDR3, as DNA: TGTGCCAGCAGCTTGTTGCCCCCTAGCGCTCACCAAGAGACCCAGTACTTC. Based on the CDR3 plus reference TRBV7-9 and TRBJ2-5, the full variable domain is DTGVSQNPRHKITKRGQNVTFRCDPISEHNRLYWYRQTLGQGPEFLTYFQNEAQLEKSRLLSDRFSAERPKGSFSTLEIQRTEQGDSAMYLCASSLLPPSAHQETQYFGPGTRLLVL.

Details on this clone: The junction departs from the called germline gene at one end, perhaps through a read error. The gene calls are TRBV19 and TRBJ2-1; TRBD2 matches at 8 bases. The CDR3 extends over 11 amino acids. The V gene's germline CDR1 is LNHDA and CDR2 SQIVND (reference sequence). The CDR3 loop reads CASSIAGEQFF. The CDR3, as DNA: TGTGCCAGTAGCATAGCGGGAGAGCAGTTCTTC. Combining the CDR3 with reference TRBV19 and TRBJ2-1 gives the whole variable domain DGGITQSPKYLFRKEGQNVTLSCEQNLNHDAMYWYRQDPGQGLRLIYYSQIVNDFQKGDIAEGYSVSREKKESFPLTVTSAQKNPTAFYLCASSIAGEQFFGPGTRLTVL.

This clone occurred a few times. This chain links TRBV9 with TRBJ1-1, with 7 bases that match TRBD1. The trim removed 0 bases at V and 1 base at J, leaving 9 bases unmatched. Germline V CDR1 and CDR2: SGDLS, YYNGEE. The CDR3 loop spans 17 amino acids. CDR3 nucleotides: TGTGCCAGCAGCGTAGACCGGGACAGATCTAGGAACACTGAAGCTTTCTTT. It is translated as CASSVDRDRSRNTEAFF. Combining the CDR3 with reference TRBV9 and TRBJ1-1 gives the whole variable domain DSGVTQTPKHLITATGQRVTLRCSPRSGDLSVYWYQQSLDQGLQFLIQYYNGEERAKGNILERFSAQQFPDLHSELNLSSLELGDSALYFCASSVDRDRSRNTEAFFGQGTRLTVV.

Note on this clone: The sample carries other DNA sequences with the same CDR3. The chain carries TRBV27 and TRBJ1-1; a possible D gene is TRBD1 (6 bases). Between the trimmed V and J ends, which lost 6 bases and 2 bases, there was a span of 10 bases. The V gene's germline CDR1 is MNHEY and CDR2 SMNVEV (reference sequence). This CDR3 comprises 13 residues. DNA of the CDR3: TGTGCCAGCAGAGGGGGGGGAAACACTGAAGCTTTCTTT. It yields the protein CASRGGGNTEAFF.

The chain is built from TRBV7-2 and TRBJ2-7; D is undetermined. Germline V gene lookup returns CDR1 SGHTA and CDR2 FQGNSA. Trimming took off 2 bases at V and 5 bases at J, with 10 bases between the two ends. The CDR3 runs to 13 residues. The CDR3 coding sequence is TGTGCCAGCAGCTTAAAATATTTCCACGAGCAGTACTTC. The encoded protein is CASSLKYFHEQYF.

The rearrangement uses TRBV7-2 and TRBJ2-1; D is undetermined. CDR1 is SGHTA and CDR2 is FQGNSA in the germline V gene. The CDR3 is 14 amino acids. V gave up 3 bases and J gave up 6 bases, with 12 bases separating them. The CDR3 DNA reads TGTGCCAGCAGCTTTGTCGTACGCGGCAATGAGCAGTTCTTC. This encodes CASSFVVRGNEQFF.

The chain couples TRBV11-1 to TRBJ1-2, with D possibly TRBD1 on 5 matching bases. CDR3 size: 14 residues. V lost 5 bases and J lost 7, with 17 bases in between. Germline CDR1 is SGHAT and CDR2 is FQDESV (reference sequence). CDR3 in DNA: TGTGCCAGCAGCGGCGGGACGGCGTCAGGTGGCTACACCTTC. This encodes CASSGGTASGGYTF.

This clone has a handful of counts. This sequence joins TRBV7-2 and TRBJ1-2, with unresolved D. This CDR3 comprises 14 residues. Per germline, CDR1 SGHTA and CDR2 FQGNSA. V dropped 0 bases and J dropped 0 bases, with 5 bases sitting between them. CDR3 residues: CASSLAGSNYGYTF. The CDR3 region has the DNA TGTGCCAGCAGCTTAGCAGGATCTAACTATGGCTACACCTTC.

The V and J genes are TRBV6-1 and TRBJ2-6; D is ambiguous. The CDR3 extends over 17 amino acids. Germline values: CDR1 MNHNS, CDR2 SASEGT. V gave up 2 bases and J gave up 5 bases, with 16 bases separating them. CDR3 amino acids: CASSEPTQFMRANVLTF. The CDR3 nucleotides read TGTGCCAGCAGTGAACCTACACAGTTCATGAGGGCCAACGTCCTGACTTTC.

This clone was counted between two and nine times. This chain joins TRBV27 and TRBJ1-2, with TRBD1 as a possible D gene (5 bases). V was pared by 3 bases and J by 5 bases, with 10 bases between. Germline CDR1 and CDR2: MNHEY and SMNVEV (reference sequence). The length of the CDR3 is 13 residues. This chain's CDR3 is CASSFLSGYGYTF. CDR3 nucleotides: TGTGCCAGCAGTTTCCTTTCAGGGTATGGCTACACCTTC.

Points on this clone: At the DNA level, this CDR3 is encoded by other sequences in the same sample as well. The chain employs TRBV2 and TRBJ2-1; 7 bases agree with TRBD2. CDR3 length equals 14 residues. Germline CDR1 SNHLY, CDR2 FYNNEI. Trimming cost V 6 bases and J 0 bases; bases outside gene matches: 2. DNA of the CDR3: TGTGCCAGCAGGGGAGGGAGCTCCTACAATGAGCAGTTCTTC. It specifies CASRGGSSYNEQFF.

The chain combines TRBV4-2 with TRBJ1-6, with D possibly being TRBD1 (5 bases). Trimming took off 0 bases at V and 6 bases at J, with 15 bases between the two ends. This CDR3 is 17 amino acids long. Germline values: CDR1 LGHNA, CDR2 YNFKEQ. CDR3 nucleotide sequence: TGTGCCAGCAGCCAAGATCCCCCGACAGAGCTTAATTCACCCCTCCACTTT. Its translation is CASSQDPPTELNSPLHF.